The 17 T cell receptor beta chains presented below share a single source sample, sequenced in a study of T cells in Graves' hyperthyroidism and ophthalmopathy. There were TCR beta CDR3 regions amplified from RNA transcripts. A first-round RT-PCR of the TCR CDR3 used the HTBI primer set. In TCRdb, the multiplex PCR reads were re-called with MiXCR into one record per CDR3 protein. Among hundreds of thousands of distinct CDR3 sequences listed, more than 30% were seen once. Sequenced input: blood. These receptors all stem from a man aged 18 to 35 with Graves' hyperthyroidism.

The chain links TRBV5-1 to TRBJ2-5, with TRBD2 as a possible D gene (5 bases). The germline V gene encodes CDR1 SGHRS and CDR2 YFSETQ. The V end was cut by 4 bases, the J end by 2 bases, with 15 bases between. CDR3 length equals 15 residues. The CDR3: CASSTGPEGQETQYF. The CDR3 DNA sequence: TGCGCCAGCAGCACGGGCCCCGAGGGTCAAGAGACCCAGTACTTC.

This clonotype was counted a few times. The chain is built from TRBV19 and TRBJ2-5; 8 nucleotides agree with TRBD2. This CDR3 spans 15 amino acids. The V and J ends lost 4 bases and 5 bases, in that order; junction bases with no gene match: 9. Germline CDR1 LNHDA, CDR2 SQIVND (reference sequence). The CDR3 protein is CASSNRSGSFETQYF. The CDR3 bases are TGTGCCAGTAGTAACCGGAGCGGGAGTTTCGAGACCCAGTACTTC.

Only a few counts were recorded for this clonotype. J is TRBJ2-5 and V is TRBV5-5, with 11 bases that match TRBD2. The ends lost 1 base at V and 4 bases at J; junction bases unmatched: 6. CDR1 and CDR2 (germline): SGHKS, YYEKEE (reference sequence). The length of the CDR3 is 16 residues. In DNA form, the CDR3 reads TGTGCCAGCAGCTTGAAGTCTAGCGGGAGGACAGAGACCCAGTACTTC. Translated: CASSLKSSGRTETQYF. The full variable domain, in which reference TRBV5-5 and TRBJ2-5 provide the parts outside the CDR3, is DAGVTQSPTHLIKTRGQQVTLRCSPISGHKSVSWYQQVLGQGPQFIFQYYEKEERGRGNFPDRFSARQFPNYSSELNVNALLLGDSALYLCASSLKSSGRTETQYFGPGTRLLVL.

This clonotype showed up many times. This rearrangement joins TRBV2 to TRBJ1-1, with D unresolved. Trimming stripped 6 bases from V and 1 base from J, with 6 bases between. Germline V gene lookup returns CDR1 SNHLY and CDR2 FYNNEI. This CDR3 has 12 residues. The CDR3 DNA reads as TGTGCCAGCAGCTGGCAGAACACTGAAGCTTTCTTT. Translating it yields CASSWQNTEAFF.

The table lists this clonotype with many counts. An end of the junction differs from the germline gene, which may be a read error. This sequence joins TRBV7-7 and TRBJ2-5; no definite D call. Germline assignment: CDR1 SSHAT and CDR2 FNYEAQ (reference sequence). The CDR3 length is 14 residues. CDR3 DNA: TGTGCTAGCAGCCCCTCGGCGGTACAAGAGACCCAGTACTTC. Protein product: CASSPSAVQETQYF. Using reference TRBV7-7 and TRBJ2-5 for the parts outside the CDR3, the full variable domain is GAGVSQSPRYKVTKRGQDVTLRCDPISSHATLYWYQQALGQGPEFLTYFNYEAQPDKSGLPSDRFSAERPEGSISTLTIQRTEQRDSAMYRCASSPSAVQETQYFGPGTRLLVL.

The sample holds many counts of this clonotype. CDR3 protein: CSGRLAGGTGELFF. The CDR3 DNA reads TGCAGCGGTCGACTAGCGGGCGGGACCGGGGAGCTGTTTTTT. The chain links TRBV29-1 to TRBJ2-2; 10 bases are shared with TRBD2. With 7 bases clipped from V and 5 bases from J, the junction kept 7 bases outside the gene matches. Germline CDR1 SQVTM, CDR2 ANQGSEA. CDR3 size: 14 residues.

The genes are TRBV10-3 and TRBJ2-7; 8 bases line up with TRBD2. There are 13 residues in the CDR3. In germline, CDR1 is ENHRY, CDR2 SYGVKD. V lost 10 bases, J lost 2 bases, and 7 bases stayed unmatched. In nucleotides, the CDR3 is TGTGCCAGCGTGGGACTAGTTACCTACGAGCAGTACTTC. Amino acids: CASVGLVTYEQYF.

This clonotype occurred a few times. A much bigger clone sits one base away, suggesting this may be a read error. A read error is likely, as this CDR3 ends without the conserved phenylalanine or tryptophan. This chain joins TRBV7-4 and TRBJ2-7, with no clear D. Trimming left V 0 bases short and J 2 bases short, with 2 bases between. Germline V gene sequence: CDR1 SGHVT, CDR2 SQSDAQ. The CDR3 length is 12 residues. DNA for the CDR3: TGTGCCAGCAGCTTAGCCCCCTACGAGCAGTACCTC. Translation: CASSLAPYEQYL.

V is TRBV9 and J is TRBJ2-2; tentative D call: TRBD2 (6 bases). The V gene lost 3 bases and the J gene lost 6 bases, with 9 bases spanning the gap. This CDR3 has 13 residues. Germline lookup yields CDR1 SGDLS and CDR2 YYNGEE. CDR3 loop: CASSARLAGELFF. CDR3 nucleotide sequence: TGTGCCAGCAGCGCCCGACTAGCCGGGGAGCTGTTTTTT.

V usage is TRBV9 and J usage is TRBJ2-5; 9 bases map to TRBD1. Germline CDR1 is SGDLS and CDR2 is YYNGEE. The length of the CDR3 is 16 residues. The J segment lost 5 bases and the V segment lost 3 bases, leaving 11 bases of the junction unmatched. The CDR3 is CASSDERGTGRETQYF. In DNA, the CDR3 is TGTGCCAGCAGCGACGAGAGGGGGACAGGGAGGGAGACCCAGTACTTC.

The V and J genes are TRBV2 and TRBJ2-2; 12 bases map to TRBD1. Germline CDR1 and CDR2: SNHLY and FYNNEI. The CDR3 totals 15 residues. V trimming: 6 bases; J trimming: 7 bases; junction bases outside the gene matches: 6. CDR3 in DNA: TGTGCCAGCAGGGGGACAGGGGGCGCGCTCGGGGAGCTGTTTTTT. Translated, it gives CASRGTGGALGELFF.

Comment on this clonotype: Being one base from a much bigger clone, this may be a read error. The rearrangement uses TRBV7-9 and TRBJ2-5; 10 nucleotides line up with TRBD1. In germline, CDR1 is SEHNR, CDR2 FQNEAQ (reference sequence). There are 16 residues in the CDR3. CDR3 sequence (DNA): TGTGCCAGCAGCCAAGAATGGGACAGGGGCCAAGGGACCCAGTACTTC. Protein product: CASSQEWDRGQGTQYF.

The rearrangement joins TRBV2 to TRBJ2-7, with 8 bases fitting TRBD2. The CDR3 runs 16 residues. Germline-derived CDR1 and CDR2 are SNHLY and FYNNEI. J was trimmed by 5 bases and V by 8 bases; bases with no gene match: 17. CDR3 nucleotides: TGTGCCAGCTCACCACTCGCGGGGGGCGAAATCAACGAGCAGTACTTC. As protein: CASSPLAGGEINEQYF.

V and J are TRBV7-9 and TRBJ1-1; D possibly corresponds to TRBD1 (5 bases). The CDR3 runs 13 residues. Germline V gene lookup returns CDR1 SEHNR and CDR2 FQNEAQ (reference sequence). V was clipped by 6 bases and J by 3 bases, with 11 bases between them. CDR3 DNA: TGTGCCAGCAGGTTTCAGGGATACACTGAAGCTTTCTTT. Protein: CASRFQGYTEAFF.

This clonotype was detected many times. The rearrangement uses TRBV7-3 and TRBJ1-2; 9 positions match TRBD1. Trimming removed 6 bases from V and 8 bases from J; junction bases left unmatched: 7. The CDR3 runs 13 residues. Germline CDR1 and CDR2: SGHTA and FQGTGA. The CDR3 is CASRPGQGDGYTF. Here the CDR3 DNA reads TGTGCCAGCAGACCGGGACAGGGAGACGGCTACACCTTC.

The chain combines TRBV12-3 or TRBV12-4 with TRBJ1-5, with D uncertain. This CDR3 comprises 13 residues. V lost 5 bases and J 7 bases, leaving 12 bases between the germline ends. Here the CDR3 reads CASSKETHQPQHF. The CDR3 DNA follows: TGTGCCAGCAGTAAGGAGACGCACCAGCCCCAGCATTTT.

This sequence joins TRBV12-3 or TRBV12-4 and TRBJ1-6; tentative D call: TRBD1 (6 bases). With 3 bases removed from V and 9 bases from J, the gap between germline ends came to 12 bases. The CDR3 spans 14 residues. The CDR3 DNA reads TGTGCCAGCAGTTTCCAGGGGTGGCGTTCACCCCTCCACTTT. This sequence encodes CASSFQGWRSPLHF.